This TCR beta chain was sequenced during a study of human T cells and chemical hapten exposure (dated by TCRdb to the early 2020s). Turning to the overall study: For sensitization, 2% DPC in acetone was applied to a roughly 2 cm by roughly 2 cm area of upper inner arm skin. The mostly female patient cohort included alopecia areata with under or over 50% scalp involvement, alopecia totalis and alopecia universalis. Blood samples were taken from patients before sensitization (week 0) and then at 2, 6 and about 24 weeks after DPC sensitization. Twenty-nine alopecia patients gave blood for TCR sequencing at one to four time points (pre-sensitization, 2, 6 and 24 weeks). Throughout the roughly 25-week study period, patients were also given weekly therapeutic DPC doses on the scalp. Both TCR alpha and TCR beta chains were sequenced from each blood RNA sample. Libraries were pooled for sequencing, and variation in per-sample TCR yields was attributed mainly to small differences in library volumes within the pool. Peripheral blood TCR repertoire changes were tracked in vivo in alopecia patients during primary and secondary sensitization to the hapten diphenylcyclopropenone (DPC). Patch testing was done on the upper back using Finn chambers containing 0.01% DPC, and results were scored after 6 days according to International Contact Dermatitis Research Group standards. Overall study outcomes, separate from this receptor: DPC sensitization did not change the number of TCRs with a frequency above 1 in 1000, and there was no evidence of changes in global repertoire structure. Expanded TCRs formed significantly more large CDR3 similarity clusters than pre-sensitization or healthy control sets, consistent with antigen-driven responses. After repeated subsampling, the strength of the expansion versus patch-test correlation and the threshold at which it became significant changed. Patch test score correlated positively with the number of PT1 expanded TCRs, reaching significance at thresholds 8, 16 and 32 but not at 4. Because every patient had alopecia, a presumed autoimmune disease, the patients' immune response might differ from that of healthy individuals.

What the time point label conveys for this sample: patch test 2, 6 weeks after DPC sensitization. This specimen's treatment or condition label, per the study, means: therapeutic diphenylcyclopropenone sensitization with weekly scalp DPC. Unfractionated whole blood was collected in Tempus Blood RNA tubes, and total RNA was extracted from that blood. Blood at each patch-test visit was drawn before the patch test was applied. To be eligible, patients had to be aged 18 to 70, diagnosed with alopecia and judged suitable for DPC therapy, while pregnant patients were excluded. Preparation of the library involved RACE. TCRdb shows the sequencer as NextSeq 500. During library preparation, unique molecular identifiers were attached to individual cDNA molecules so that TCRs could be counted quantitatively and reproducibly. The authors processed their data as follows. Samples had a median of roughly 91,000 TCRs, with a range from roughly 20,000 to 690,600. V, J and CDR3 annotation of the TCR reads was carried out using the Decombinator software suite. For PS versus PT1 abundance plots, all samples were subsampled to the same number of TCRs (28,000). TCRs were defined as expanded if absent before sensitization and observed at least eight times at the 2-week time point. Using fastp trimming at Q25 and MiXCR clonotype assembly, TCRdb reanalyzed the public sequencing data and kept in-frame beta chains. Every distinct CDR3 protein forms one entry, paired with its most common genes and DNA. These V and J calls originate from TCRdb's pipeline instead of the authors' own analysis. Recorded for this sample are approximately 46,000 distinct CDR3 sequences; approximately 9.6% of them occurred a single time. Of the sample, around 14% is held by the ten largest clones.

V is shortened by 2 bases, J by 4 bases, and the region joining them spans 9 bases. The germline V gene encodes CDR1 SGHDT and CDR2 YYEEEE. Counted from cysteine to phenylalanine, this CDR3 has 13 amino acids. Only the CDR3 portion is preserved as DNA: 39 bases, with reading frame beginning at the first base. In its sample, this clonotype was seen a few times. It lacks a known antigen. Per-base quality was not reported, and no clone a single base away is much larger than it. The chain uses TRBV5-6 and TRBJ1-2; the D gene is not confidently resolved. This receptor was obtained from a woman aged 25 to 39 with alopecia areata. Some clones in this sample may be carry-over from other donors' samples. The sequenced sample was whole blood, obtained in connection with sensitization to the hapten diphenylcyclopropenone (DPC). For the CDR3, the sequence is CASSFEGSYGYTF. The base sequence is TGTGCCAGCAGCTTTGAAGGTTCCTATGGCTACACCTTC.